The source of this T cell receptor beta chain is a study of long-term antiretroviral therapy in people with HIV. Findings and limits, study-wide: Even long-term ART left TRB diversity below transplant donor controls, despite gains. Information pertaining to ART adherence, viral resistance or therapeutic modifications was not obtained. Dating from the mid-2000s to the late 2010s, the blood was possibly obtained under older ART regimens. Compared with controls, HIV repertoires showed narrower CDR3 length ranges.

In regard to this clone: Antigen unknown.

The libraries were made with immunoSEQ v3.0 at survey level. The method was immunoSEQ multiplex PCR; TCRdb's version includes in-frame clones alone and lacks a portion of them. The data show 20,000 to 25,000 clones, roughly 87% seen once. CDR3 size: 13 residues. Germline V gene sequence: CDR1 SGHNT, CDR2 YYREEE (reference sequence). V was cut by 2 bases and J by 8 bases, with 11 bases left in between. The V call is TRBV5-4, the J call TRBJ2-1; D is unclear. This TCR was recovered from a man between 18 and 29 years old with HIV. The sequences come from unsorted PBMCs, collected 0.2 years before starting antiretroviral therapy. CDR3 sequence (DNA): TGTGCCAGCAGCTTCGGCCAGGCCGATGAGCAGTTCTTC. Its protein is CASSFGQADEQFF.